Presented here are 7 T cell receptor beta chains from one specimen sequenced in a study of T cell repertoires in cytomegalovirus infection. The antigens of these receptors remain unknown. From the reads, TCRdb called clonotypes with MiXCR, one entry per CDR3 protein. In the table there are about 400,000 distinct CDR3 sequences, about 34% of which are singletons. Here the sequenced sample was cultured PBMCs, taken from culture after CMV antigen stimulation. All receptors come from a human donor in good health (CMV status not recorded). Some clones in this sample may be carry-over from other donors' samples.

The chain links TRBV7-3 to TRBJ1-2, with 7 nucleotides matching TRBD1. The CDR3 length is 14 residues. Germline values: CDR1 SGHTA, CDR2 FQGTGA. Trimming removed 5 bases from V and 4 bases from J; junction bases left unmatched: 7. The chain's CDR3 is CASSTPRQGYGYTF. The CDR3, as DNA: TGTGCCAGCAGCACTCCTCGACAGGGCTATGGCTACACCTTC. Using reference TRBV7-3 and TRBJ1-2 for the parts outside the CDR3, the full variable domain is GAGVSQTPSNKVTEKGKYVELRCDPISGHTALYWYRQSLGQGPEFLIYFQGTGAADDSGLPNDRFFAVRPEGSVSTLKIQRTERGDSAVYLCASSTPRQGYGYTFGSGTRLTVV.

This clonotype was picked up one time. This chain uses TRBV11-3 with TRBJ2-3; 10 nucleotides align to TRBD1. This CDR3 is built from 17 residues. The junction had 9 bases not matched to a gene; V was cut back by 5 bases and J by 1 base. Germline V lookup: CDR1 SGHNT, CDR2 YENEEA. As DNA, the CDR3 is TGTGCCAGCAGCACCGGGGGACAGGGGTGGGGCACAGATACGCAGTATTTT. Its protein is CASSTGGQGWGTDTQYF.

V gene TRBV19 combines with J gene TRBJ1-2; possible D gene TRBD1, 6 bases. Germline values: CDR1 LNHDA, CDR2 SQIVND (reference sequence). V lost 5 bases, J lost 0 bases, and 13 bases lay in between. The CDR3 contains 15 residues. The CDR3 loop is CASSPLQGSNYGYTF. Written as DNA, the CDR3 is TGTGCCAGTAGTCCCCTGCAGGGGTCTAACTATGGCTACACCTTC.

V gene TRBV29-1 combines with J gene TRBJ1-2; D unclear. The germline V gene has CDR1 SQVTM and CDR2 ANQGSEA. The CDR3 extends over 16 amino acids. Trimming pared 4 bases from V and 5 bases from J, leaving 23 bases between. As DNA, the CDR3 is TGCAGCGTTGTGAACCCCCGGTGGGGTGCATCTTATGGCTACACCTTC. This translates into CSVVNPRWGASYGYTF.

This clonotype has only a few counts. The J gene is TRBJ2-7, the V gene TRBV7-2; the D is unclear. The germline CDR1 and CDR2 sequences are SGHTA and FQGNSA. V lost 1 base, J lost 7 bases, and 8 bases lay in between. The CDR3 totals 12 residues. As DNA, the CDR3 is TGTGCCAGCAGCTTAGGGATGGGGGAGCAGTACTTC. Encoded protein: CASSLGMGEQYF.

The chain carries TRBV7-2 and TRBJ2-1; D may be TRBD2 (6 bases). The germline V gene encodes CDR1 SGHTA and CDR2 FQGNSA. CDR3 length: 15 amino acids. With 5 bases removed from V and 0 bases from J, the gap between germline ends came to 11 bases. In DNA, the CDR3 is TGTGCCAGCAGCGTCACCGGGAGCTCCTACAATGAGCAGTTCTTC. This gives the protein CASSVTGSSYNEQFF. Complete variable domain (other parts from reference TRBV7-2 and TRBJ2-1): GAGVSQSPSNKVTEKGKDVELRCDPISGHTALYWYRQSLGQGLEFLIYFQGNSAPDKSGLPSDRFSAERTGGSVSTLTIQRTQQEDSAVYLCASSVTGSSYNEQFFGPGTRLTVL.

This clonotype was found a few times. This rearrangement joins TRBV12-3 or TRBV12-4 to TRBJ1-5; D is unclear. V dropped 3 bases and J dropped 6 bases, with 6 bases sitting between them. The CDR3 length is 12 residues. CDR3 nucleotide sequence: TGTGCCAGCAGTTTTTTTCGTCAGCCCCAGCATTTT. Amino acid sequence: CASSFFRQPQHF.